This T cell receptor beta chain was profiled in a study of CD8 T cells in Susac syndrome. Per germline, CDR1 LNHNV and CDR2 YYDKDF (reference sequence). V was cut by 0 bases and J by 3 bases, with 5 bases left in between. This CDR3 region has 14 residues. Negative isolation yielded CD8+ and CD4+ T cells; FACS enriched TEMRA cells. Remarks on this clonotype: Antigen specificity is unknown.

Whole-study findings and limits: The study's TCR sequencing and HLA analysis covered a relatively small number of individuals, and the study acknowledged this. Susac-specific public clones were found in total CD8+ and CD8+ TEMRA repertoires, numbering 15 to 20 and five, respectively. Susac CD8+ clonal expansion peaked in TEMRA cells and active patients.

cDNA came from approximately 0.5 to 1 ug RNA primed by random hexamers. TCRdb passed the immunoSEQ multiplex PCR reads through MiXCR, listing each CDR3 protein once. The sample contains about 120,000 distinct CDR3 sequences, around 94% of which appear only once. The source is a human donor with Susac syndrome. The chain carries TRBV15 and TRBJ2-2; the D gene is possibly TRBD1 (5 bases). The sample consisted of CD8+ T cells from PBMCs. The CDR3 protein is CATSREGDTGELFF. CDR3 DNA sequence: TGTGCCACCAGCAGAGAAGGGGACACCGGGGAGCTGTTTTTT.